This T cell receptor beta chain was identified during a study of shared clonotypes between healthy human individuals (dated by TCRdb to 2019 to 2021). With regard to the full study: The cohort comprised a couple of women and a few men aged 18 to 49 years. Leukapheresis yielded between about 0.94 and 8.9 billion PBMCs per donor. Different laboratories and diverse techniques were used to prepare libraries and sequence TCR repertoires, to increase sequencing depth and limit assay-specific biases. To estimate repertoire size and how much clonotypes are shared between individuals, the study performed deep sequencing of blood TCR repertoires from five healthy adults. For each donor, three plates each were used for CD4 naive and CD4 memory, two plates were used for CD8 naive, and one plate was used for CD8 memory.

Worth noting for this clone: Its antigen has not been determined. Nothing much larger sits one base from this clone, and base qualities are not available.

Healthy HIV-negative adults with no recently reported acute infections or vaccinations were included as donors. Only Caucasian adults living in Nashville, Tennessee, USA were represented among the donors. CD4+ T cells were enriched by magnetic negative selection, after which naive cells were positively selected on CD45RA and the negative fraction was taken as the memory subset. Blood was obtained by leukapheresis, after which PBMCs were separated by Ficoll-Histopaque density gradient centrifugation and cryopreserved in liquid nitrogen vapor phase. Purity and quantity of every magnetically sorted T cell population were checked by analytical flow cytometry. Genomic DNA was isolated from each sorted fraction and quantified by UV absorbance on a Nanodrop 2000c. The CDR3, cysteine through phenylalanine, is 14 amino acids long. Only the CDR3 DNA is retained, 42 bases long and in frame from the first base. Sequences MNHEY (CDR1) and SMNVEV (CDR2) are obtained from the germline V gene (reference sequence). A distance of 14 bases separates the germline ends of V and J, which lose 3 bases and 7 bases respectively.

Using the deep immunoSEQ assay, multiplex PCR amplified TCR CDR3 regions from genomic DNA. Genomic DNA extracted from each cell subset was distributed evenly over all wells of several immunoSEQ 96-well plates, and each plate served as one replicate. For sorted subsets, about 200 ng genomic DNA, equal to 30,000 or so T cell genomes, was loaded into each replicate PCR. Purified libraries were measured with a Qubit 3.0 fluorometer, size-checked on a Bioanalyzer 2100, and measured again with the KAPA Library Quantification kit. A separate single-read 150-cycle Illumina NextSeq 550 flow cell was used to sequence each immunoSEQ 96-well plate. As for the authors' bioinformatics: Because only junctional sequences without quality scores were contained in the immunoSEQ output, filtering matching that applied to full-length reads could not be performed. Sequences were annotated with PyIR, a Python wrapper for IgBLAST v1.9, using IMGT germline references to assign V/J genes and CDR3. Reads were removed for weak V/J assignments (E-value above 1e-6), missing CDR3, stop codons, out-of-frame junctions, or ambiguous translated residues. A V3J clonotype was defined by an identical inferred V gene, J gene, and CDR3 amino acid sequence. To compute the percentage overlap between repertoires, the number of shared unique clonotypes was divided by the size of the smaller repertoire. Repertoire richness was assessed with RTK rarefaction, the Chao1 estimator, and Recon v2.1 estimates of unobserved clonotypes. Generation probabilities were computed with OLGA for all TCRbeta clonotypes obtained by the gDNA method from several donors. As stored in TCRdb, this immuneACCESS dataset retains in-frame rearrangements with V and J assigned. A fraction of the clones does not appear; measured against another copy, unresolved V genes explain less than half of the discrepancy, and the remainder lacks a known reason. That table gives V, J and clone size, and the DNA gave D and trimming. A total of 2 million to 3 million clones appear in this sample, roughly 93% of them only once. 0.36% of the sample belongs to the ten largest clones.

Results and caveats for the whole study, not just this receptor: Pairwise subsampling led to the expectation that sequencing depth would affect the degree of clonotype sharing among donors. Estimated clonotype richness was generally larger for naive than for memory subsets. Across several donors, about 4.5% of naive CD4, more than 3% of naive CD8, 2% to 2.5% of memory CD4, and roughly 0.41% of memory CD8 clonotypes were shared. Compared with non-shared clonotypes, the clonotypes found in all four sorted-subset donors had higher generation probabilities. Because the study included a small number of donors, the genetic and exposure-history diversity represented was limited. Even with the large sequencing depth, rarefaction of the sorted-subset datasets indicated that sequencing was incomplete. Sampling was restricted to blood, and TCR repertoires in tissue are likely to differ from TCR repertoires in blood.

The source is a man aged 18 to 35 in good health. Some clones in this sample may be carry-over from other donors' samples. The chain links TRBV27 with TRBJ2-3, with no confidently assigned D gene. The material sequenced was naive CD4+ T cells from PBMCs. Per the publication, the cell subset or site label means: CD45RA+ positively selected. Here the CDR3 is given as CASSFGSPENTQYF. The DNA is as follows: TGTGCCAGCAGTTTTGGTAGCCCCGAGAATACGCAGTATTTT.